These 30 T cell receptor beta chains originate from one sample sequenced in a study of regulatory T cells in long-lasting Graves disease. Stated time point: persistent/refractory GD, antithyroid drugs over 5 years with positive TRAb. From PBMCs, RNA was extracted and then used to make the TCR library. Libraries of TCR beta came from iRepertoire HTBI primers plus Arm-PCR of CDR3 regions. From the multiplex PCR reads, TCRdb called clonotypes with MiXCR, one entry per CDR3 protein. This sample has 400,000 to 500,000 distinct CDR3 sequences, with roughly a fifth found just once. This specimen was peripheral blood mononuclear cells (PBMCs), taken when the disease was refractory, from a patient treated with antithyroid drugs. The origin of the receptors is a female donor with Graves disease.

The chain employs TRBV6-4 and TRBJ2-4; 14 bases line up with TRBD2. The V gene end was trimmed by 7 bases and the J gene end by 6 bases; junction bases not matched to a gene: 5. This CDR3 contains 15 residues. CDR1 and CDR2 from the germline V gene are MRHNA and SNTAGT. The CDR3 DNA reads TGTGCCAGCATGCGACTAGCGGGAGGGAGAAACATTCAGTACTTC. The encoded protein is CASMRLAGGRNIQYF.

There are a few counts of this clonotype. The V and J genes are TRBV11-2 and TRBJ1-3; D remains unclear. Trimming removed 5 bases from V and 4 bases from J, with 15 bases in between. Germline V gives CDR1 SGHAT, CDR2 FQNNGV. The CDR3 sequence is 15 residues long. The CDR3 region is CASSSGSSSGNTIYF. CDR3 in DNA: TGTGCCAGCAGCAGCGGGTCCTCGTCCGGAAACACCATATATTTT.

The sample holds a few counts of this clonotype. V is TRBV15 and J is TRBJ1-4, with D possibly TRBD1 on 6 matching bases. The CDR3 totals 15 residues. V dropped 4 bases and J dropped 7 bases, with 16 bases sitting between them. Germline CDR1 LNHNV, CDR2 YYDKDF (reference sequence). The CDR3 DNA follows: TGTGCCACCAGCACGAGCGTGGGACAAGGTGAAAAACTGTTTTTT. Protein product: CATSTSVGQGEKLFF.

This clonotype was seen a handful of times. This sequence joins TRBV6-1 and TRBJ1-4, with D maybe TRBD1 (6 bases). The germline CDR1 and CDR2 sequences are MNHNS and SASEGT. There are 16 residues in the CDR3. With 6 bases removed from V and 2 bases from J, the gap between germline ends came to 16 bases. As DNA, the CDR3 is TGTGCCAGCAGCCGAAGTCTGGGGGCCACTAATGAAAAACTGTTTTTT. Translated, it gives CASSRSLGATNEKLFF.

This rearrangement joins TRBV30 to TRBJ1-3, with 9 nucleotides matching TRBD1. This CDR3 spans 16 amino acids. V shed 1 base and J 2 bases; nucleotides not matched to a gene: 6. Per the germline V gene, CDR1 is GTSNPN and CDR2 is SVGIG (reference sequence). The CDR3 spells CAWSAGQGAAGNTIYF. Written as DNA, the CDR3 is TGTGCCTGGAGTGCGGGACAGGGTGCAGCTGGAAACACCATATATTTT.

This clonotype appeared a few times. The chain is built from TRBV7-8 and TRBJ2-7; a weak D match, TRBD1 (5 bases). Per germline, CDR1 SGHVS and CDR2 FQNEAQ. There are 16 residues in the CDR3. Trimming took 1 base from V and 3 from J, leaving 16 bases between them. The CDR3 nucleotides read TGTGCCAGCAGCTTAGAGGTCCAGGGTAGTATCTACGAGCAGTACTTC. Protein: CASSLEVQGSIYEQYF. Full variable domain (rest looked up from reference TRBV7-8 and TRBJ2-7): GAGVSQSPRYKVAKRGQDVALRCDPISGHVSLFWYQQALGQGPEFLTYFQNEAQLDKSGLPSDRFFAERPEGSVSTLKIQRTQQEDSAVYLCASSLEVQGSIYEQYFGPGTRLTVT.

In its sample, this clonotype was seen a few times. This chain connects TRBV6-1 to TRBJ1-6; the D is unclear. The V end lost 7 bases, the J end lost 7 bases, and 11 bases lay between the germline ends. Germline assignment: CDR1 MNHNS and CDR2 SASEGT. This CDR3 is 13 amino acids long. The CDR3 sequence is CASNADLNSPLHF. Here the CDR3 DNA reads TGTGCCAGCAACGCAGACCTGAATTCACCCCTCCACTTT.

The chain employs TRBV12-3 or TRBV12-4 and TRBJ1-2, with TRBD1 matching 7 bases. J gave up 1 base and V 8 bases, and 4 bases lay outside the gene matches. This CDR3 has 13 residues. The CDR3: CASAGTDNYGYTF. CDR3 nucleotides: TGTGCCAGCGCCGGGACAGATAACTATGGCTACACCTTC.

This clonotype has only a few counts. The V call is TRBV20-1, the J call TRBJ2-5, with TRBD1 as a possible D gene (6 bases). The CDR3 totals 13 residues. Looked up from germline, CDR1 is DFQATT and CDR2 is SNEGSKA (reference sequence). V lost 4 bases to trimming and J lost 2 bases, with 11 bases between them. CDR3 DNA: TGCAGTGCTACAAGGACAGTGCAAGAGACCCAGTACTTC. Translation: CSATRTVQETQYF.

This clonotype was counted only a few times. The genes are TRBV12-3 or TRBV12-4 and TRBJ2-3, with 8 bases identical to TRBD2. V gave up 6 bases and J gave up 0 bases; unmatched junction bases: 8. The CDR3 contains 16 residues. CDR3 amino acids: CASSQAASGSTDTQYF. DNA for the CDR3: TGTGCCAGCAGCCAGGCGGCTAGCGGGAGCACAGATACGCAGTATTTT.

This clonotype came up once. The rearrangement joins TRBV13 to TRBJ2-2; no clear D gene. The germline V and J ends were trimmed by 1 base and 4 bases, with 7 bases remaining between them. Germline values: CDR1 PRHDT, CDR2 FYEKMQ (reference sequence). The CDR3 totals 14 residues. CDR3 sequence reads: CASSLAPPTGELFF. The CDR3 region has the DNA TGTGCCAGCAGCTTAGCTCCGCCCACCGGGGAGCTGTTTTTT.

The chain has TRBV7-9 and TRBJ2-6; TRBD1 aligns across 7 bases. The germline gives CDR1 SEHNR, CDR2 FQNEAQ (reference sequence). This CDR3 is 20 amino acids long. After removal of 3 bases from V and 0 bases from J, the junction contained 14 bases not matched to a gene. Here the CDR3 reads CASSFPGRTGPSSGANVLTF. The CDR3 DNA follows: TGTGCCAGCAGCTTCCCCGGACGGACAGGCCCCAGCTCTGGGGCCAACGTCCTGACTTTC. Drawing the rest from reference TRBV7-9 and TRBJ2-6, the complete variable domain is DTGVSQNPRHKITKRGQNVTFRCDPISEHNRLYWYRQTLGQGPEFLTYFQNEAQLEKSRLLSDRFSAERPKGSFSTLEIQRTEQGDSAMYLCASSFPGRTGPSSGANVLTFGAGSRLTVL.

The chain has TRBV3-1 and TRBJ2-7; the D gene is possibly TRBD2 (6 bases). The germline V gene encodes CDR1 LGHDT and CDR2 YNNKEL (reference sequence). V was shortened by 0 bases and J by 4 bases, with 13 bases between the two germline ends. The CDR3 is 15 residues long. The CDR3 sequence is CASSQDPQAGYEQYF. The CDR3 DNA is TGTGCCAGCAGCCAAGATCCGCAGGCGGGGTACGAGCAGTACTTC.

The rearrangement joins TRBV10-3 to TRBJ1-1; tentative D call: TRBD1 (6 bases). The length of the CDR3 is 13 residues. Trimming left V 6 bases short and J 3 bases short, with 11 bases between. Germline-derived CDR1 and CDR2 are ENHRY and SYGVKD. CDR3 in amino acids: CAISRQEDTEAFF. CDR3 DNA sequence: TGTGCCATCAGCCGACAGGAGGACACTGAAGCTTTCTTT.

The chain links TRBV10-3 to TRBJ1-5; no firm D call. CDR3 size: 16 residues. Germline CDR1 ENHRY, CDR2 SYGVKD. Trimming cost V 0 bases and J 6 bases, with 15 bases left between them. The CDR3 spells CAISESADGRGQPQHF. The CDR3 DNA follows: TGTGCCATCAGTGAGTCGGCAGATGGGCGGGGTCAGCCCCAGCATTTT.

The genes are TRBV20-1 and TRBJ2-7; TRBD2 matches 8 bases. Unmatched junction bases numbered 9, after V lost 0 bases and J lost 5 bases. Germline CDR1 and CDR2: DFQATT and SNEGSKA (reference sequence). The CDR3 has 15 amino acids. The CDR3 DNA reads TGCAGTGCTAGAGACCCCAGCGGGAGAGGTGACGAGCAGTACTTC. This codes for CSARDPSGRGDEQYF.

This clonotype was detected a few times. V and J are TRBV3-1 and TRBJ1-2, with 10 bases fitting TRBD1. The CDR3 length is 17 residues. Germline V gene sequence: CDR1 LGHDT, CDR2 YNNKEL (reference sequence). Trimming took 0 bases from V and 4 from J; bases not matched to a gene: 8. CDR3 region: CASSQEFSGTGAYGYTF. CDR3 in DNA: TGTGCCAGCAGCCAAGAATTTTCCGGGACAGGGGCCTATGGCTACACCTTC.

This clonotype was detected ten times or more. The chain recombines TRBV12-3 or TRBV12-4 with TRBJ2-2; tentatively, D is TRBD1 or TRBD2 (6 bases each). Trimming removed 5 bases from V and 7 bases from J, with 20 bases in between. CDR3 size: 16 residues. The CDR3 nucleotides are TGTGCCAGCAGTATCTGGGGGGCCTCAGGTGTCGGGGAGCTGTTTTTT. It specifies CASSIWGASGVGELFF.

A remark on this clonotype: This may come from a read error, since a much larger clone is one base off. This chain joins TRBV6-2 or TRBV6-3 and TRBJ2-1; D unresolved. CDR3 length equals 15 residues. Germline lookup yields CDR1 MNHEY and CDR2 SVGEGT. Here the CDR3 DNA reads TGTGCCAGCAGTGAAGTCGAGACGGTCTACAATGAGCAGCTCTTC. This translates into CASSEVETVYNEQLF.

J is TRBJ2-4 and V is TRBV6-1, with D perhaps TRBD2 (6 bases). Germline CDR1 is MNHNS and CDR2 is SASEGT. The CDR3 contains 14 residues. Trimming left V 4 bases short and J 8 bases short, with 15 bases between. In DNA, the CDR3 is TGTGCCAGCAGTGTAGGAATAGCGGCAGACATTCAGTACTTC. Its translation: CASSVGIAADIQYF.

This clonotype appeared a few times. V is TRBV14 and J is TRBJ2-1, with 7 bases lining up with TRBD1. The length of the CDR3 is 14 residues. CDR1 and CDR2 from the germline V gene are SGHDN and FVKESK. The V and J ends lost 4 bases and 8 bases, in that order; junction bases with no gene match: 8. The CDR3 loop reads CASSLKTGSHEQFF. In DNA, the CDR3 is TGTGCCAGCAGCCTAAAGACAGGGAGCCATGAGCAGTTCTTC.

The rearrangement joins TRBV2 to TRBJ2-2, with 12 bases that match TRBD2. Germline loops: CDR1 SNHLY, CDR2 FYNNEI. There are 16 residues in the CDR3. V was pared by 6 bases and J by 4 bases, with 6 bases of the junction left unmatched. The CDR3 nucleotides read TGTGCCAGCAGGACGGGACTAGCGGGTGCCACCGGGGAGCTGTTTTTT. It translates to CASRTGLAGATGELFF.

This clonotype was seen many times. The chain links TRBV12-3 or TRBV12-4 to TRBJ2-7; D gene unclear. V was trimmed by 5 bases and J by 2 bases, leaving 7 bases between them. The CDR3 totals 12 residues. The CDR3 nucleotides are TGTGCCAGCAGTGGGCATCCCTACGAGCAGTACTTC. Protein: CASSGHPYEQYF.

Concerning this clonotype: A much larger clonotype is one base distant, so this may be a read error. The chain links TRBV2 to TRBJ2-5, with 10 bases lining up with TRBD2. The CDR3 spans 16 residues. V shed 5 bases, J shed 9 bases, and the junction held 15 bases outside the gene matches. Germline CDR1 SNHLY, CDR2 FYNNEI. Written as DNA, the CDR3 is TGTGCCAGCAGTTTCGTCACAGCGGGAGGGCGGGAGGCCCAGTACTTC. This gives the protein CASSFVTAGGREAQYF.

The chain couples TRBV12-3 or TRBV12-4 to TRBJ2-2; D gene unclear. The CDR3 contains 12 residues. Trimming shortened V by 5 bases and J by 9 bases, and 10 bases separated the two germline ends. CDR3 coding DNA: TGTGCCAGCAGTCTGGGAACCTGGGAGCTGTTTTTT. Protein: CASSLGTWELFF.

This rearrangement joins TRBV12-3 or TRBV12-4 to TRBJ1-3; D is possibly TRBD1 (5 bases). This CDR3 has 14 amino acids. V lost 2 bases to trimming and J lost 1 base, with 6 bases between them. The chain's CDR3 is CASSLRGSGNTIYF. Here the CDR3 DNA reads TGTGCCAGCAGTTTACGGGGGTCTGGAAACACCATATATTTT.

This chain joins TRBV29-1 and TRBJ1-2, with D tentatively TRBD1 (6 bases). Germline assignment: CDR1 SQVTM and CDR2 ANQGSEA. V shed 6 bases and J shed 6 bases, with 14 bases lying between them. The CDR3 contains 12 residues. Written as DNA, the CDR3 is TGCAGCGTGACAACAGGGTCGAATGGCTACACCTTC. It is translated as CSVTTGSNGYTF.

The chain employs TRBV6-1 and TRBJ2-3, with TRBD2 matching 8 bases. This CDR3 is built from 16 residues. Per the germline V gene, CDR1 is MNHNS and CDR2 is SASEGT. The trim removed 7 bases at V and 1 base at J, leaving 10 bases unmatched. CDR3 sequence: CASKSGGAGGTDTQYF. In DNA form, the CDR3 reads TGTGCCAGCAAATCGGGGGGAGCGGGAGGCACAGATACGCAGTATTTT.

There are many counts of this clonotype. The rearrangement links TRBV12-3 or TRBV12-4 to TRBJ2-7; 12 bases line up with TRBD2. CDR3 size: 19 residues. Germline trimming cut 3 bases from V and 6 bases from J; bases unmatched to any gene: 18. CDR3 nucleotides: TGTGCCAGCAGTTTCCCCAACCGGACTAGCGGGATCGGCCGGGGCGAGCAGTACTTC. Encoded protein: CASSFPNRTSGIGRGEQYF.

Note on this clonotype: Just one base apart from a much larger clone, this may be a read error. Because the CDR3 is missing its conserved closing phenylalanine or tryptophan, this is likely a read error. The V call is TRBV7-2, the J call TRBJ2-7; no firm D call. The CDR3 has 15 residues. Trimming removed 1 base from V and 5 bases from J, with 15 bases in between. The germline V gene encodes CDR1 SGHTA and CDR2 FQGNSA. CDR3 sequence reads: CASSLEGRLGHEQYL. In DNA, the CDR3 is TGTGCCAGCAGCTTAGAGGGCAGGTTAGGGCACGAGCAGTACCTC.